The clone carrying this TCR beta chain was detected a few times. Antigen specificity is unknown. Template switching added a universal primer site, and cDNA bore unique molecular identifiers. TCRdb used MiXCR to reprocess the 5' RACE reads, holding one entry per CDR3 protein. Altogether about 250,000 distinct CDR3 sequences are present, 11% to 15% being singletons, with the ten largest covering 8.8%. The data belong to a study of identical twins. Study-level findings and limits: The study found excess low generation probability among twin-shared out-of-frame alpha sequences. Invariant MAIT and iNKT cells are populations that could partly confound zero-insertion analyses. The study drew conclusions from cross-sectional statistical analysis, not from following the same donors.

The germline gives CDR1 SGHTA, CDR2 FQGNSA. Trimming took 0 bases from V and 7 from J, leaving 12 bases between them. This CDR3 spans 14 amino acids. The chain employs TRBV7-2 and TRBJ2-5; D gene ambiguous. The specimen sequenced was memory (CD45RO+) T cells sorted from blood. This clonotype was obtained from a woman aged 18 to 35 in good health. This CDR3 reads CASSLAPEIGTQYF. The CDR3 nucleotides are TGTGCCAGCAGCTTAGCGCCCGAAATTGGGACCCAGTACTTC. The full variable domain, in which reference TRBV7-2 and TRBJ2-5 provide the parts outside the CDR3, is GAGVSQSPSNKVTEKGKDVELRCDPISGHTALYWYRQSLGQGLEFLIYFQGNSAPDKSGLPSDRFSAERTGGSVSTLTIQRTQQEDSAVYLCASSLAPEIGTQYFGPGTRLLVL.